This TCR beta chain was retrieved from a study of control samples from healthy donors and cancer patients. This clone was counted a single time. The V and J ends lost 0 bases and 3 bases, in that order; junction bases with no gene match: 14. Germline V gives CDR1 SGDLS, CDR2 YYNGEE. The CDR3 length is 19 residues. Some clones are missing from TCRdb's copy, which holds only in-frame ones; the method was immunoSEQ multiplex PCR. Among some 96,000 clones listed, about 88% were seen once. Sequenced sample: blood. The chain uses TRBV9 and TRBJ2-3, with TRBD2 identical over 9 bases. This sequence was found in a woman aged 50 to 65 in good health. CDR3 protein: CASSVARETSGGGTDTQYF. Here the CDR3 DNA reads TGTGCCAGCAGCGTAGCCCGAGAGACTAGCGGAGGGGGAACAGATACGCAGTATTTT.